The following is a T cell receptor beta chain sequence with its context. The antigen remains unidentified. Measured with immunoSEQ multiplex PCR; TCRdb has only the in-frame clones, and not every one. The sample holds some 100,000 clones, around 94% seen once. This sample is part of a study of siplizumab effects on memory and regulatory T cells. Whole-study results and caveats: Roughly 80-96% of proliferating CD4+ or CD8+ clones defied assignment to a naive or memory phenotype. Unstimulated naive T cells seemed to show more diversity than memory cells did, and they also seemed to be among the major contributors to the alloresponse. Treatment with siplizumab left mappable alloreactive CD4+ clones averaging approximately 68% Treg-derived, compared with over 25% in controls. Confirmation that proliferating Tregs from siplizumab cultures had suppressive function was not obtained.

Per the germline V gene, CDR1 is MNHEY and CDR2 is SVGAGI. V dropped 3 bases and J dropped 3 bases, with 12 bases sitting between them. This CDR3 comprises 14 residues. Sequenced: Tregs sorted from blood. The gene calls are TRBV6-5 and TRBJ2-7, with a possible D match to TRBD1 (5 bases). The sequence derives from a human donor in good health. The CDR3 coding sequence is TGTGCCAGCAGTTATGGGGCCTCAAACTACGAGCAGTACTTC. Amino acids: CASSYGASNYEQYF.